This T cell receptor beta chain derives from a study of T cells of healthy individuals. This clonotype was seen only a few times. The V and J ends lost 5 bases and 5 bases, in that order; junction bases with no gene match: 5. Germline V gives CDR1 SGHTA, CDR2 FQGNSA. The CDR3 covers 15 residues. TCRdb recomputed calls from the 5' RACE reads with MiXCR, one row per CDR3 protein. The table includes more than 85,000 distinct CDR3 sequences, roughly 18% detected once. The rearrangement uses TRBV7-2 and TRBJ2-3; 12 bases are a match to TRBD2. The receptor's source is a human donor in good health. The CDR3 loop reads CASSKTSGGGDTQYF. The CDR3 nucleotides are TGTGCCAGCAGCAAGACTAGCGGGGGTGGAGATACGCAGTATTTT.